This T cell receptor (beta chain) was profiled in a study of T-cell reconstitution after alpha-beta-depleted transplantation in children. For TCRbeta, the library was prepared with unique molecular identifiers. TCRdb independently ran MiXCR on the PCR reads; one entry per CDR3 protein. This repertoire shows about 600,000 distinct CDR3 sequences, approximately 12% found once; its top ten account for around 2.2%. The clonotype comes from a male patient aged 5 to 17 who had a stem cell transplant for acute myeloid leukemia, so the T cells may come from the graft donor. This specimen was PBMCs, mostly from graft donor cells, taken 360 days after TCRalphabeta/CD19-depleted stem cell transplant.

The CDR3 reads CASSDTGGLNTEAFF. CDR3 coding DNA: TGTGCCAGCAGCGACACAGGGGGCCTGAACACTGAAGCTTTCTTT. The chain carries TRBV7-9 and TRBJ1-1; 9 nucleotides line up with TRBD1. The CDR3 spans 15 residues. The V and J ends lost 5 bases and 0 bases, in that order; junction bases with no gene match: 4. Germline CDR1 and CDR2: SEHNR and FQNEAQ (reference sequence).